This note documents a single T cell receptor beta chain sequence. What antigen it recognizes has not been identified. The input lacks base qualities; no much larger clone sits a single base away. The entire isolated RNA was reverse transcribed using the High Capacity cDNA Reverse Transcription Kit, and thus expressed TCRB transcripts were sequenced. Deep immunoSEQ sequencing was applied to naive, central memory and regulatory T cell samples, giving an average of about 3.6 million total reads per sample. Sorted cells were lysed in RLT buffer and RNA was extracted with DNase-treated RNeasy Micro or Mini kits, depending on cell number. Each cell subset was processed on its own to prevent cross-contamination, while patient and healthy donor samples were processed together. Using the immunoSEQ multiplex PCR, TCRB sequences were amplified from cDNA into 87-bp fragments spanning the CDR3 region. Sequencing of the amplicons was performed on the Illumina HiSeq platform. The paper's data handling went like this. PCR bias was corrected computationally using synthetic template baselines, and reads within Hamming distance 2 were collapsed, with unmergeable singletons discarded. Reads were aligned against IMGT so that V, D and J genes, CDR3 length and insertions or deletions at six rearrangement sites could be assigned. Within each subset, clonotype counts were normalized to the number of sorted cells before true diversity and Gini coefficients were calculated with the tcR R package. The overlap coefficient, calculated on TCRB nucleotide sequences, was used to quantify repertoire sharing. Out-of-frame TCRB sequences from naive cells were analyzed as a proxy for the pre-selection repertoire. TCRdb provides this immuneACCESS table in a form limited to in-frame rearrangements. Some clones are lacking; in checked studies, under half of them reflect an unresolved V gene, and why the rest are absent is not known. V, J and clone size are taken as reported in that table, and D and trimming were inferred from the DNA itself. A total of about 240,000 clones appear in this sample, approximately 15% of them only once. The top ten hold around 0.019% of the sample.

The source of the sample is a study of beta chain features in type 1 diabetes (dated by TCRdb to the late 2010s). With regard to the full study: Mean age, gender distribution, total cell number and subset yield were not different between patients and healthy donors. Whereas all 30 or so donors provided naive and central memory subsets, regulatory and stem cell-like memory subsets were isolated from just 8 patients and about 8 healthy donors. A total of approximately 110,000,000 sorted cells were examined across all samples, and a strong correlation was observed between cell number per subset and RNA yield. The study compared TCRB repertoires of sorted circulating CD4+ T cell subsets between recently diagnosed type 1 diabetes patients and matched healthy donors. Summary of the overall study and its limitations: Shorter templates might have been favored by PCR, but patient and control samples were amplified and corrected together, so both groups would have been affected equally by any skew. At VDJ recombination sites, patients with type 1 diabetes made fewer insertions and deleted more nucleotides, a pattern implying thymic rearrangement abnormalities. Because the HLA sub-analyses included only small numbers of individuals, any influence of HLA type on TCRB rearrangement was left unresolved. Because cDNA rather than genomic DNA was sequenced, highly expressing activated cells could have been over-represented, although no difference in activation and CD3 levels was found between groups. In all four CD4+ subsets, TCRB CDR3 length was moderately but significantly shorter in type 1 diabetes patients. The naive, central memory and regulatory TCRB repertoires appeared to resemble one another more closely among patients than among healthy donors.

Including the terminal cysteine and phenylalanine, the CDR3 comprises 14 residues. The retained sequence is limited to the CDR3, 42 bases, with the frame set at the first base. CDR1 SGHAT and CDR2 FQNNGV were looked up in the germline V gene. V is shortened by 5 bases, J by 0 bases, and the region joining them spans 9 bases. A single peripheral blood draw of roughly 0.11 L on average was collected from each donor into heparinised tubes. Naive, central memory, regulatory and stem cell-like memory CD4+ T cells were sorted on a BD FACSAria II using a panel including CD45RO, CCR7, CD25, CD127, CD95 and CD27. Purity was above 95% for every sorted population. PBMCs were isolated right away by Lymphoprep density gradient centrifugation and were stained directly, without culture. To minimize batch effects, samples were stained and sorted in pairs, one healthy donor with one patient per experiment.

The specimen was naive CD4+ T cells from blood. The cell subset or site label for this specimen denotes: true naive CD4+ T cells. The receptor was isolated from a man aged 25-40 years with type 1 diabetes. The rearranged chain carries TRBV11-2 and TRBJ2-3; TRBD1 is a weak D gene call, 6 bases matching. The DNA reads as follows: TGTGCCAGCAGCCCTGGGACAAGCACAGATACGCAGTATTTT. Translated, this gives CASSPGTSTDTQYF. Extended through the reference TRBV11-2 and TRBJ2-3 proteins, this CDR3 yields the full variable domain: EAGVAQSPRYKIIEKRQSVAFWCNPISGHATLYWYQQILGQGPKLLIQFQNNGVVDDSQLPKDRFSAERLKGVDSTLKIQPAKLEDSAVYLCASSPGTSTDTQYFGPGTRLTVL.